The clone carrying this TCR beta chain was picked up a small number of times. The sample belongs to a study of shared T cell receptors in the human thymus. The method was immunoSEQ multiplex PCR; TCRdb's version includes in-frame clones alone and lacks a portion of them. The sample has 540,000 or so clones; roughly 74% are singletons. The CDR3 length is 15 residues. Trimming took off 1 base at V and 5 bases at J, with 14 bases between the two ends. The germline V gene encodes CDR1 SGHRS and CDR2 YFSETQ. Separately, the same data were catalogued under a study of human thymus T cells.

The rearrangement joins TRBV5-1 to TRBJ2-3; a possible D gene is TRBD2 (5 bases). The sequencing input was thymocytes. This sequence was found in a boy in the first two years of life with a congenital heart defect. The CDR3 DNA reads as TGCGCCAGCAGCTTGAGCGGAGGAGAGAGAGATACGCAGTATTTT. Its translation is CASSLSGGERDTQYF. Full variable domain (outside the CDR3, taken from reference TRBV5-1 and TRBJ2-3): KAGVTQTPRYLIKTRGQQVTLSCSPISGHRSVSWYQQTPGQGLQFLFEYFSETQRNKGNFPGRFSGRQFSNSRSEMNVSTLELGDSALYLCASSLSGGERDTQYFGPGTRLTVL.